This TCR beta chain was captured by sequencing in a study of blood T cell repertoires in COVID-19 (dated by TCRdb to 2020 to 2022). Notes on the research overall: Samples covering the acute and convalescent phases of COVID-19 were provided by collaborators in the United States, Italy and Spain. Nearly every sample came with metadata listing a de-identified subject ID, COVID-19 status, age in years and sex. Deeply sampled blood TCRbeta repertoires from subjects exposed to, actively infected with, or recovered from COVID-19 were included in the dataset. The repertoires were released in a freely available public database meant as a resource for research on the immune response to SARS-CoV-2. The prospective study material was composed of cDNA or gDNA derived from T cells, B-cell-depleted T cells, or PBMCs. Samples were obtained from the ongoing ImmuneRACE study (first 160 participants) and from 1,000 to 1,500 subjects provided by 6 global collaborators. HLA class I and class II types, where available, came from metadata supplied by the sample provider rather than from assay-based typing. Results and caveats for the whole study, not just this receptor: The quantity of clinical and demographic metadata differed by source and by participant and was supplied without curation.

From V the trimming removes 5 bases and from J it removes 7 bases, while the gene matches leave 5 bases of the junction unaccounted for. The cysteine opens and the phenylalanine closes a CDR3 of 14 amino acids. Only the CDR3 region is kept as DNA, spanning 42 bases read in frame from base 1. Looking up the germline V gene yields CDR1 SGHTA and CDR2 FQGTGA. Each collaborating institution followed its own protocols to collect whole blood in K2EDTA tubes. Collaborator samples were shipped for TCRbeta analysis as frozen whole blood, isolated PBMCs, or DNA extracted from either sample type. TCRbeta CDR3 regions were amplified from genomic DNA by means of the immunoSEQ Assay, a bias-controlled multiplex PCR. The authors processed their data as follows. Nucleated cell counts per sample were estimated from amplification of reference gene primers within the assay. To quantify the absolute abundance of each unique TCRbeta CDR3 rearrangement, sequence reads were collapsed and filtered. For each sample, productive Simpson clonality was calculated by taking the square root of Simpson's diversity index across productive rearrangements. TCRdb's version of the immuneACCESS table is confined to in-frame rearrangements and falls short of the full clone set. An unresolved V gene accounts for under half of the shortfall where checked; the remainder is of unknown origin. V and J calls and clone size follow that table, whereas D and trimming were derived from the DNA. The sample yields tens of thousands of clones; 70% to 90% were counted once. The ten biggest clones cover 9.3% of the sample.

This clone was observed a handful of times. Its antigen is still unknown. No base quality information exists; no much larger clone differs at one position. This clonotype was obtained from a human donor in a cohort sampled during active COVID-19. Sequenced material: peripheral blood. The chain is made from TRBV7-3 and TRBJ1-6; TRBD1 lines up with 7 middle nucleotides. The sequenced DNA is TGTGCCAGCAGCACGGGACAGCAGAATTCACCCCTCCACTTT. This codes for CASSTGQQNSPLHF.